One sample yielded the 31 T cell receptor beta chains listed below, sequenced in a study of blood T cell repertoires in COVID-19. The assay was immunoSEQ multiplex PCR, and TCRdb's table has in-frame clones only and misses some. The data show 350,000 or so clones, 85% to 90% seen once. Input material: PBMCs or T cells enriched from blood (not recorded which). The receptors derive from a woman in her 30s who had been exposed to COVID-19.

The chain combines TRBV7-9 with TRBJ2-7; 8 positions agree with TRBD1. The CDR3 is made up of 15 amino acids. The V gene end was trimmed by 4 bases and the J gene end by 3 bases; junction bases not matched to a gene: 8. Germline V gene lookup returns CDR1 SEHNR and CDR2 FQNEAQ (reference sequence). The CDR3 DNA is TGTGCCAGCAGCTCCCGACACAGGGGGAACTACGAGCAGTACTTC. Translated: CASSSRHRGNYEQYF. Together with reference TRBV7-9 and TRBJ2-7, the CDR3 gives the full variable domain: DTGVSQNPRHKITKRGQNVTFRCDPISEHNRLYWYRQTLGQGPEFLTYFQNEAQLEKSRLLSDRFSAERPKGSFSTLEIQRTEQGDSAMYLCASSSRHRGNYEQYFGPGTRLTVT.

V usage is TRBV6-9 and J usage is TRBJ2-2; D is uncertain. CDR3 length: 15 residues. Trimming stripped 7 bases from V and 3 bases from J, with 15 bases between. CDR1 and CDR2 (germline): MNHGY, SVAAGI. CDR3 DNA sequence: TGTGCCAGCACTGCCGAGAGGTCGCACACCGGGGAGCTGTTTTTT. Translation: CASTAERSHTGELFF.

J is TRBJ1-6 and V is TRBV11-3; the match to TRBD1 covers 9 bases. This CDR3 is built from 14 residues. Germline lookup yields CDR1 SGHNT and CDR2 YENEEA. V lost 5 bases and J lost 7; bases outside the gene matches: 3. This chain's CDR3 is CASSQDRGNSPLHF. In DNA, the CDR3 is TGTGCCAGCAGCCAGGACAGGGGAAATTCACCCCTCCACTTT.

The chain carries TRBV5-1 and TRBJ2-3; D may be TRBD2 (6 bases). This CDR3 is built from 15 residues. Germline V gives CDR1 SGHRS, CDR2 YFSETQ. V dropped 0 bases and J dropped 1 base, with 9 bases sitting between them. The DNA of the CDR3 is TGCGCCAGCAGCTTGGACGAGCGGGGCACAGATACGCAGTATTTT. Its translation: CASSLDERGTDTQYF.

This chain uses TRBV7-6 with TRBJ2-7; 9 bases are a match to TRBD2. This CDR3 contains 16 residues. The V segment lost 3 bases and the J segment 0 bases; nucleotides outside the gene matches: 6. CDR1 SGHVS and CDR2 FNYEAQ come from the germline V gene. In DNA form, the CDR3 reads TGTGCCAGCAGCTTGCTAGCGGGAACCCTCTCCTACGAGCAGTACTTC. As protein: CASSLLAGTLSYEQYF.

The V gene is TRBV21-1, the J gene TRBJ2-7; the table's D call TRBD2 went unverified against the DNA. TRBV21-1 is marked as a pseudogene. The CDR3 loop spans 15 amino acids. The CDR3 reads CASSTPGLPRDEQYF. The DNA of the CDR3 is TGTGCCAGCAGCACACCGGGACTTCCTCGGGACGAGCAGTACTTC.

V usage is TRBV7-8 and J usage is TRBJ1-5, with 8 bases that match TRBD1. Unmatched junction bases numbered 7, after V lost 2 bases and J lost 7 bases. Germline V gene data show CDR1 as SGHVS and CDR2 as FQNEAQ. This CDR3 is built from 15 residues. Here the CDR3 DNA reads TGTGCCAGCAGCTTAAGGCAGGGGGCAAGGCAGCCCCAGCATTTT. Residues: CASSLRQGARQPQHF.

The chain has TRBV7-6 and TRBJ2-3; D is perhaps TRBD2 (6 bases). The V gene's germline CDR1 is SGHVS and CDR2 FNYEAQ. Trimming took 5 bases from V and 3 from J, leaving 15 bases between them. The CDR3 has 15 residues. The DNA of the CDR3 is TGTGCCAGCAGCCCCTTATTCCTAGCGACAGATACGCAGTATTTT. This gives the protein CASSPLFLATDTQYF.

The chain has TRBV20-1 and TRBJ1-6; D is uncertain. Germline-derived CDR1 and CDR2 are DFQATT and SNEGSKA (reference sequence). This CDR3 has 14 residues. V lost 3 bases and J lost 4, with 10 bases in between. DNA for the CDR3: TGCAGTGCTAGTACTATACATTATAATTCACCCCTCCACTTT. Translated, it gives CSASTIHYNSPLHF.

With regard to this clone: Other DNA sequences in this specimen translate into the identical CDR3. The chain joins TRBV18 to TRBJ2-7; the match to TRBD2 covers 9 bases. V dropped 2 bases and J dropped 7; count of bases not matched to a gene: 3. CDR1 is KGHSH, CDR2 LQKENI, per germline. CDR3 length equals 13 residues. CDR3 coding DNA: TGTGCCAGCTCACCAGGGGCGGGAGGGGAGCAGTACTTC. Amino acids: CASSPGAGGEQYF.

The rearrangement joins TRBV28 to TRBJ2-7, with D tentatively TRBD2 (6 bases). Germline-derived CDR1 and CDR2 are MDHEN and SYDVKM. The V end lost 2 bases, the J end lost 4 bases, and 9 bases lay between the germline ends. The CDR3 length is 13 residues. The CDR3, as DNA: TGTGCCAGCAGTTTAGAGGGACTGTACGAGCAGTACTTC. The encoded protein is CASSLEGLYEQYF.

The chain employs TRBV29-1 and TRBJ2-6, with TRBD1 matching over 9 bases. Germline assignment: CDR1 SQVTM and CDR2 ANQGSEA. There are 18 residues in the CDR3. The ends lost 4 bases at V and 2 bases at J; junction bases unmatched: 12. The DNA of the CDR3 is TGCAGCGTTGGAACGGGACAGGGATCTTTCGCTGGGGCCAACGTCCTGACTTTC. This gives the protein CSVGTGQGSFAGANVLTF.

The rearrangement uses TRBV7-3 and TRBJ1-1; the match to TRBD1 covers 9 bases. The CDR3 runs to 17 residues. V trimming: 1 base; J trimming: 11 bases; junction bases outside the gene matches: 17. Germline lookup yields CDR1 SGHTA and CDR2 FQGTGA. DNA of the CDR3: TGTGCCAGCAGCTTAAAGCCCCCGGGACAGGGAGGCGAATCGGCTTTCTTT. This encodes CASSLKPPGQGGESAFF.

This clone was recorded once. The chain employs TRBV5-1 and TRBJ2-7, with 7 nucleotides matching TRBD1. Germline CDR1 reads SGHRS; CDR2 reads YFSETQ. This CDR3 has 15 amino acids. Trimming took 0 bases from V and 3 from J; bases not matched to a gene: 6. The CDR3 sequence is CASSLGLTGDYEQYF. CDR3 DNA: TGCGCCAGCAGCTTGGGACTCACAGGGGACTACGAGCAGTACTTC.

The sample holds one count of this clone. The V gene is TRBV2, the J gene TRBJ1-2; D is perhaps TRBD1 (6 bases). Germline V gene data show CDR1 as SNHLY and CDR2 as FYNNEI. The CDR3 consists of 13 residues. V was clipped by 8 bases and J by 7 bases, with 17 bases between them. The CDR3 protein is CASGGRLHRGYTF. The CDR3 bases are TGTGCCAGCGGGGGCAGACTACATCGTGGCTACACCTTC.

This chain connects TRBV12-3 or TRBV12-4 to TRBJ2-7; TRBD1 matches at 7 bases. After removal of 3 bases from V and 5 bases from J, the junction contained 4 bases not matched to a gene. This CDR3 region has 13 residues. The CDR3 DNA follows: TGTGCCAGCAGTTTTAGACAGGGCGACGAGCAGTACTTC. This encodes CASSFRQGDEQYF.

The chain links TRBV29-1 to TRBJ2-7; D is unclear. This CDR3 comprises 14 residues. V lost 4 bases and J lost 2, with 15 bases in between. Germline lookup yields CDR1 SQVTM and CDR2 ANQGSEA. Written as DNA, the CDR3 is TGCAGCGTTGGGTCCCAGCAGGTACCCTACGAGCAGTACTTC. Protein sequence: CSVGSQQVPYEQYF.

The J gene is TRBJ1-1, the V gene TRBV12-3 or TRBV12-4; D call uncertain. The CDR3 runs 13 residues. V gave up 6 bases and J gave up 6 bases, with 14 bases separating them. The CDR3 coding sequence is TGTGCCAGCAGCAGCCCGGGAGCGGCTGAAGCTTTCTTT. It translates to CASSSPGAAEAFF.

V usage is TRBV6-5 and J usage is TRBJ2-2, with D possibly matching TRBD1 (5 bases). In germline, CDR1 is MNHEY, CDR2 SVGAGI. The CDR3 spans 13 residues. Trimming shortened V by 2 bases and J by 6 bases, and 7 bases separated the two germline ends. The CDR3: CASSYQGAGELFF. For the CDR3, the DNA is TGTGCCAGCAGTTACCAAGGGGCCGGGGAGCTGTTTTTT.

J is TRBJ1-2 and V is TRBV5-1; D remains unclear. V shed 4 bases and J shed 7 bases, with 14 bases lying between them. CDR1 is SGHRS and CDR2 is YFSETQ in the germline V gene. There are 13 residues in the CDR3. CDR3 region: CASSLFDGVGYTF. Written as DNA, the CDR3 is TGCGCCAGCAGCCTCTTTGACGGGGTTGGCTACACCTTC.

J is TRBJ1-5 and V is TRBV2, with 8 bases aligning to TRBD1. The CDR3 has 15 amino acids. V lost 6 bases, J lost 6 bases, and 10 bases stayed unmatched. Germline loops: CDR1 SNHLY, CDR2 FYNNEI. The CDR3 reads CASSANTRGLQPQHF. In DNA, the CDR3 is TGTGCCAGCAGCGCGAACACCAGGGGGCTTCAGCCCCAGCATTTT. The full variable domain, completed using reference TRBV2 and TRBJ1-5, is EPEVTQTPSHQVTQMGQEVILRCVPISNHLYFYWYRQILGQKVEFLVSFYNNEISEKSEIFDDQFSVERPDGSNFTLKIRSTKLEDSAMYFCASSANTRGLQPQHFGDGTRLSIL.

The rearrangement links TRBV14 to TRBJ2-1; D is perhaps TRBD2 (6 bases). V dropped 4 bases and J dropped 2 bases, with 15 bases sitting between them. Germline V gene sequence: CDR1 SGHDN, CDR2 FVKESK. The CDR3 spans 16 residues. In DNA form, the CDR3 reads TGTGCCAGCAGCCCCCCCGGAGTAGCGGCCTACAATGAGCAGTTCTTC. Protein product: CASSPPGVAAYNEQFF. The entire variable domain, with the rest obtained from reference TRBV14 and TRBJ2-1, is as follows: EAGVTQFPSHSVIEKGQTVTLRCDPISGHDNLYWYRRVMGKEIKFLLHFVKESKQDESGMPNNRFLAERTGGTYSTLKVQPAELEDSGVYFCASSPPGVAAYNEQFFGPGTRLTVL.

The chain recombines TRBV5-1 with TRBJ2-1; 8 nucleotides match TRBD2. Unmatched junction bases numbered 9, after V lost 0 bases and J lost 4 bases. Germline assignment: CDR1 SGHRS and CDR2 YFSETQ. The CDR3 consists of 17 residues. This CDR3 is CASSLGSAGAPYNEQFF. CDR3 DNA sequence: TGCGCCAGCAGCTTGGGATCAGCGGGAGCGCCTTACAATGAGCAGTTCTTC. The complete variable domain, with remaining parts taken from reference TRBV5-1 and TRBJ2-1, reads KAGVTQTPRYLIKTRGQQVTLSCSPISGHRSVSWYQQTPGQGLQFLFEYFSETQRNKGNFPGRFSGRQFSNSRSEMNVSTLELGDSALYLCASSLGSAGAPYNEQFFGPGTRLTVL.

CDR3 residues: CATSREGTGGLMAFF. The CDR3 DNA is TGTGCCACCAGCAGAGAGGGGACAGGGGGCCTCATGGCTTTCTTT. V usage is TRBV15 and J usage is TRBJ1-1; 12 bases agree with TRBD1. V lost 0 bases, J lost 11 bases, and 7 bases stayed unmatched. This CDR3 contains 15 residues. The germline gives CDR1 LNHNV, CDR2 YYDKDF (reference sequence).

The chain joins TRBV12-5 to TRBJ1-5; 9 bases fit TRBD1. The trim removed 5 bases at V and 0 bases at J, leaving 8 bases unmatched. CDR1 is LGHNT and CDR2 is FRNRAP in the germline V gene. This CDR3 has 17 amino acids. For the CDR3, the DNA is TGTGCTAGTGGTCCGGGGACAGGGCTCTATAGCAATCAGCCCCAGCATTTT. It translates to CASGPGTGLYSNQPQHF.

This clone has more than one count but fewer than ten. This chain joins TRBV3-1 (or the pseudogene TRBV3-2) and TRBJ2-1; possible D gene TRBD2, 5 bases. Germline V gives CDR1 LGHDT, CDR2 YNNKEL (reference sequence). The CDR3 is made up of 13 amino acids. V shed 4 bases and J shed 6 bases, with 10 bases lying between them. The CDR3 DNA reads as TGTGCCAGCAGCCGAGCTAGCCGCAATGAGCAGTTCTTC. This translates into CASSRASRNEQFF.

This clone was counted a few times. This chain uses TRBV19 with TRBJ1-1, with 8 bases identical to TRBD1. V dropped 6 bases and J dropped 0; count of bases not matched to a gene: 3. The CDR3 has 14 amino acids. The germline V gene has CDR1 LNHDA and CDR2 SQIVND (reference sequence). The CDR3 here is CASSADRVNTEAFF. The CDR3 DNA is TGTGCCAGTAGCGCGGACAGGGTGAACACTGAAGCTTTCTTT.

The genes are TRBV13 and TRBJ2-3; 9 bases are shared with TRBD1. CDR1 and CDR2 (germline): PRHDT, FYEKMQ (reference sequence). The CDR3 runs 14 residues. Germline trimming cut 4 bases from V and 5 bases from J; bases unmatched to any gene: 4. The CDR3 is CASSSDRGVDTQYF. In nucleotides, the CDR3 is TGTGCCAGCAGCTCGGACAGGGGTGTAGATACGCAGTATTTT. The full variable domain, completed using reference TRBV13 and TRBJ2-3, is AAGVIQSPRHLIKEKRETATLKCYPIPRHDTVYWYQQGPGQDPQFLISFYEKMQSDKGSIPDRFSAQQFSDYHSELNMSSLELGDSALYFCASSSDRGVDTQYFGPGTRLTVL.

The chain links TRBV21-1 to TRBJ2-2; the table's D call, TRBD2, has no DNA check behind it. TRBV21-1 constitutes a pseudogene. This CDR3 has 21 residues. The CDR3 reads CASSKVDRGLADALDTGELFF. In DNA, the CDR3 is TGTGCCAGCAGCAAAGTAGACCGGGGACTAGCAGACGCACTGGACACCGGGGAGCTGTTTTTT.

This sequence joins TRBV19 and TRBJ2-7; TRBD2 might be the D (6 bases). The CDR3 spans 15 residues. Germline loops: CDR1 LNHDA, CDR2 SQIVND (reference sequence). Trimming removed 4 bases from V and 4 bases from J, with 17 bases in between. The CDR3 nucleotides are TGTGCCAGTAGTACCTCCCCCGCGGGACCATACGAGCAGTACTTC. Its translation is CASSTSPAGPYEQYF.

This clone came up once. The genes are TRBV9 and TRBJ2-1; TRBD1 agrees at 8 bases. The junction had 11 bases not matched to a gene; V was cut back by 4 bases and J by 8 bases. Germline lookup yields CDR1 SGDLS and CDR2 YYNGEE. CDR3 length equals 15 residues. The CDR3 region has the DNA TGTGCCAGCAGCCGGGGGACAGGTCTTCTTCATGAGCAGTTCTTC. This encodes CASSRGTGLLHEQFF.